The 8 T cell receptor beta chains below were found in one sample sequenced in a study of Tregs in tolerant kidney transplant recipients. TCRdb's table, derived via immunoSEQ multiplex PCR, lists solely in-frame clones and lacks some. The sample has 50,000 or so clones. The material was CD4+ T cells from blood, obtained before the transplant. Receptors originate from a human donor who received a combined kidney and bone marrow transplant.

In the case of this clone: The read terminates 3 residues before the CDR3 end, so the remaining end is supplied by the germline J gene. V gene TRBV7-9 combines with J gene TRBJ1-6; 7 nucleotides agree with TRBD1. The CDR3 is 14 amino acids. Germline V gene sequence: CDR1 SEHNR, CDR2 FQNEAQ (reference sequence). V was clipped by 5 bases and J by 7 bases; unmatched bases: 5. The CDR3 bases that were read are TGTGCCAGCAGCCCCGGGACAGAAAATTCACCC. Protein product: CASSPGTENSP. The entire CDR3 reads CASSPGTENSPLHF. Full variable domain (remainder filled in from reference TRBV7-9 and TRBJ1-6): DTGVSQNPRHKITKRGQNVTFRCDPISEHNRLYWYRQTLGQGPEFLTYFQNEAQLEKSRLLSDRFSAERPKGSFSTLEIQRTEQGDSAMYLCASSPGTENSPLHFGNGTRLTVT.

Worth noting for this clone: The sequenced fragment ends 3 residues before the CDR3 boundary, so the rest is inferred from the germline J gene. V gene TRBV12-3 or TRBV12-4 combines with J gene TRBJ2-3, with D unclear. V was cut by 4 bases and J by 6 bases, with 11 bases left in between. CDR3 length equals 13 residues. The CDR3 bases that were read are TGTGCCAGCAGTTCTACCCAAATGGATACG. Amino acids: CASSSTQMDT. The CDR3 in full is CASSSTQMDTQYF.

Details on this clone: The missing CDR3 end, 3 residues past where the read stops, is filled in from the germline J gene. J is TRBJ2-1 and V is TRBV18; TRBD2 might be the D (6 bases). Trimming pared 6 bases from V and 7 bases from J, leaving 16 bases between. Germline values: CDR1 KGHSH, CDR2 LQKENI. The CDR3 is made up of 14 amino acids. The covered CDR3 bases are TGTGCCAGCTCCCCGGGAGCTAGCTCGAATGAG. This gives the protein CASSPGASSNE. The CDR3, in full, reads CASSPGASSNEQFF.

A remark on this clone: The read gets to within 3 residues of the CDR3 end, and the germline J gene fills in the rest. The chain uses TRBV13 and TRBJ1-1; 7 bases map to TRBD1. Germline lookup yields CDR1 PRHDT and CDR2 FYEKMQ (reference sequence). V trimming: 4 bases; J trimming: 1 base; junction bases outside the gene matches: 3. This CDR3 is built from 14 residues. The CDR3 sequence is CASSWTGSNTEAFF. CDR3 bases read: TGTGCCAGCAGCTGGACAGGATCGAACACTGAA.

Points on this clone: The CDR3 end lies 3 residues beyond the end of the read and is filled in from the germline J gene. The chain couples TRBV7-8 to TRBJ2-3, with 9 nucleotides matching TRBD1. The CDR3 totals 16 residues. V trimming: 5 bases; J trimming: 1 base; junction bases outside the gene matches: 7. In germline, CDR1 is SGHVS, CDR2 FQNEAQ. CDR3 residues: CASSTVDRGGTDTQYF. The covered CDR3 bases are TGTGCCAGCAGCACCGTGGACAGGGGTGGCACAGATACG.

Worth noting for this clone: The sequence runs out 3 residues before the end of the CDR3; the remainder is reconstructed from the germline J gene. The chain links TRBV7-6 to TRBJ2-1; a weak D match, TRBD1 (6 bases). CDR1 is SGHVS and CDR2 is FNYEAQ in the germline V gene. The CDR3 has 13 residues. V lost 9 bases and J lost 9, with 18 bases in between. The CDR3 DNA, read in part, is TGTGCCAGTAGCAGGGACATCAGGGGTGAG. Translation: CASSRDIRGE. From start to end, the CDR3 is CASSRDIRGEQFF.

Regarding this clone: The sequence runs out 3 residues before the end of the CDR3; the remainder is reconstructed from the germline J gene. The V call is TRBV5-4, the J call TRBJ2-6, with 8 bases matching TRBD1. After removal of 2 bases from V and 2 bases from J, the junction contained 3 bases not matched to a gene. The CDR3 is made up of 16 amino acids. The germline CDR1 and CDR2 sequences are SGHNT and YYREEE (reference sequence). The sequenced part of the CDR3 DNA is TGTGCCAGCAGCTTACCAGGGGGCGCTGGGGCCAACGTC. Translating it yields CASSLPGGAGANV. The whole CDR3 sequence reads CASSLPGGAGANVLTF.

Notes on this clone: The missing CDR3 end, 3 residues past where the read stops, is filled in from the germline J gene. The chain recombines TRBV19 with TRBJ1-2; D possibly corresponds to TRBD1 (6 bases). Per germline, CDR1 LNHDA and CDR2 SQIVND (reference sequence). The germline V and J ends were trimmed by 0 bases and 3 bases, with 8 bases remaining between them. The CDR3 runs to 14 residues. The CDR3 here is CASSIDGGDYGYTF. The DNA read from the CDR3 is TGTGCCAGTAGTATAGATGGGGGCGACTATGGC.